These 13 T cell receptor beta chains originate from one sample sequenced in a study of OX40 agonist ivuxolimab in advanced cancers. The table came from immunoSEQ multiplex PCR; TCRdb's copy has only in-frame clones and leaves some out. In the table there are some 80,000 clones, 89% of which are singletons. Sequencing was performed on CD4+ or CD8+ T cells sorted from blood, taken in a trial of the OX40 agonist ivuxolimab. The receptors come from an adult with an advanced solid tumor such as melanoma, head and neck, liver or kidney cancer.

This chain joins TRBV27 and TRBJ2-1, with 8 positions matching TRBD2. After removal of 2 bases from V and 5 bases from J, the junction contained 11 bases not matched to a gene. CDR3 length: 17 amino acids. In germline, CDR1 is MNHEY, CDR2 SMNVEV (reference sequence). For the CDR3, the DNA is TGTGCCAGCAGTTTAGCGCCGGGACTAGGAATAAACAATGAGCAGTTCTTC. This sequence encodes CASSLAPGLGINNEQFF.

This chain connects TRBV25-1 to TRBJ2-5; TRBD1 matches 8 bases. The ends lost 6 bases at V and 5 bases at J; junction bases unmatched: 5. The germline CDR1 and CDR2 sequences are MGHDK and SYGVNS. The CDR3 is 13 amino acids. CDR3 DNA sequence: TGTGCCAGCAGCCAGACAGGGGTGGAGACCCAGTACTTC. The encoded protein is CASSQTGVETQYF.

The J gene is TRBJ2-2, the V gene TRBV7-2; 11 bases align to TRBD2. The CDR3 consists of 15 residues. Germline CDR1 SGHTA, CDR2 FQGNSA. V lost 6 bases, J lost 4 bases, and 4 bases stayed unmatched. The CDR3 region is CASRLAGGITGELFF. CDR3 nucleotide sequence: TGTGCCAGCAGGCTAGCGGGAGGAATCACCGGGGAGCTGTTTTTT.

This clone was picked up one time. The V and J genes are TRBV6-5 and TRBJ2-7; TRBD2 is a possible D gene (7 bases). The CDR3 length is 15 residues. CDR1 is MNHEY, CDR2 SVGAGI, per germline. Trimming stripped 5 bases from V and 0 bases from J, with 14 bases between. The CDR3 DNA reads as TGTGCCAGCAGTGGGGGCGGGGGACCCTCCTACGAGCAGTACTTC. Protein product: CASSGGGGPSYEQYF.

This chain links TRBV6-5 with TRBJ1-4; 8 nucleotides align to TRBD1. Germline V lookup: CDR1 MNHEY, CDR2 SVGAGI. This CDR3 has 15 amino acids. The junction had 9 bases not matched to a gene; V was cut back by 2 bases and J by 10 bases. The CDR3 sequence is CASSYSGTGLGKLFF. The CDR3 bases are TGTGCCAGCAGTTACAGTGGGACAGGCCTTGGAAAACTGTTTTTT.

J is TRBJ2-7 and V is TRBV25-1; D may be TRBD1 or TRBD2 (5 bases each). The CDR3 is 13 residues long. V was clipped by 5 bases and J by 5 bases, with 13 bases between them. Per the germline V gene, CDR1 is MGHDK and CDR2 is SYGVNS. For the CDR3, the DNA is TGTGCCAGCAGTTGGGGGTATGCCAACGAGCAGTACTTC. This codes for CASSWGYANEQYF.

The rearrangement uses TRBV19 and TRBJ2-2; D may be TRBD1 (6 bases). This CDR3 is 16 amino acids long. The germline gives CDR1 LNHDA, CDR2 SQIVND (reference sequence). The germline V and J ends were trimmed by 1 base and 0 bases, with 9 bases remaining between them. CDR3 in amino acids: CASSIVGGANTGELFF. The CDR3, as DNA: TGTGCCAGTAGTATAGTAGGGGGTGCGAACACCGGGGAGCTGTTTTTT.

The chain links TRBV19 to TRBJ1-5; D gene uncertain. The germline CDR1 and CDR2 sequences are LNHDA and SQIVND (reference sequence). The CDR3 is 17 residues long. Trimming shortened V by 5 bases and J by 1 base, and 18 bases separated the two germline ends. The CDR3 DNA follows: TGTGCCAGTAGTGCAACCAGGACGCCGGGCAGCAATCAGCCCCAGCATTTT. This codes for CASSATRTPGSNQPQHF.

This chain links TRBV29-1 with TRBJ1-4; D is perhaps TRBD1 (6 bases). The CDR3 contains 13 residues. V lost 7 bases and J lost 8, with 17 bases in between. CDR1 SQVTM and CDR2 ANQGSEA come from the germline V gene. In DNA form, the CDR3 reads TGCAGCGCCCGGGACATTAGGATCGAAAAACTGTTTTTT. Translation gives CSARDIRIEKLFF.

The chain combines TRBV6-4 with TRBJ2-2, with 15 bases fitting TRBD2. Germline V gene lookup returns CDR1 MRHNA and CDR2 SNTAGT. The CDR3 sequence is 16 residues long. The trim removed 4 bases at V and 6 bases at J, leaving 3 bases unmatched. CDR3 sequence reads: CASSVGLAGGSGELFF. In nucleotides, the CDR3 is TGTGCCAGCAGTGTCGGACTAGCGGGAGGGTCCGGGGAGCTGTTTTTT.

This clone came up a few times. The genes are TRBV6-1 and TRBJ2-7, with TRBD2 identical over 9 bases. This CDR3 has 15 residues. The J segment lost 3 bases and the V segment lost 0 bases, leaving 3 bases of the junction unmatched. Germline V gives CDR1 MNHNS, CDR2 SASEGT. The CDR3 spells CASSEALAGFYEQYF. CDR3 nucleotides: TGTGCCAGCAGTGAAGCTCTAGCGGGGTTCTACGAGCAGTACTTC.

The rearrangement links TRBV5-6 to TRBJ2-1; D call uncertain. The CDR3 loop spans 14 amino acids. The V end lost 1 base, the J end lost 1 base, and 6 bases lay between the germline ends. Germline CDR1 reads SGHDT; CDR2 reads YYEEEE. The CDR3 protein is CASSLWGSYNEQFF. The CDR3 DNA sequence: TGTGCCAGCAGCTTGTGGGGTTCCTACAATGAGCAGTTCTTC.

The chain is built from TRBV7-2 and TRBJ2-1, with 13 nucleotides matching TRBD2. Germline lookup yields CDR1 SGHTA and CDR2 FQGNSA. The ends lost 1 base at V and 7 bases at J; junction bases unmatched: 1. The CDR3 is 15 amino acids. The chain's CDR3 is CASSLGLAGGNEQFF. DNA for the CDR3: TGTGCCAGCAGCTTAGGACTAGCGGGAGGAAATGAGCAGTTCTTC.